The clone carrying this T cell receptor beta chain was picked up many times. The data stem from a study of T cells in Graves' hyperthyroidism and ophthalmopathy. Template material for amplifying TCR beta CDR3 regions consisted of RNA transcripts. The TCR CDR3 first-round RT-PCR relied on the HTBI primer set. Each CDR3 protein is one row after TCRdb ran MiXCR on the multiplex PCR reads. The repertoire consists of hundreds of thousands of distinct CDR3 sequences, with 24% occurring once and the leading ten covering roughly 35%. Thyroid ultrasound and orbital computed tomography, with clinical symptoms and serum thyroxine and TRAb, informed diagnoses. The germline V gene has CDR1 LNHDA and CDR2 SQIVND (reference sequence). Trimming took 6 bases from V and 0 from J, leaving 15 bases between them. The CDR3 spans 15 residues.

The chain joins TRBV19 to TRBJ2-7, with TRBD2 as a possible D gene (5 bases). This sequence originates from a woman aged 35 to 49 with Graves' ophthalmopathy. Sequencing was performed on blood. The CDR3 nucleotides read TGTGCCAGTAGCCCCAGTGCGGCGGGCTCCTACGAGCAGTACTTC. Translation: CASSPSAAGSYEQYF.